What follows are 20 T cell receptor beta chains derived from one specimen sequenced in a study of T cell responses to AZD1222 COVID-19 vaccine. This table comes from immunoSEQ multiplex PCR, and its TCRdb copy is limited to in-frame clones, with some not included. The sample consists of 180,000 or so clones, 94% of them appearing once. Material: peripheral blood, obtained on day 0 of AZD1222 vaccination. These receptors came from an adult in good health.

This rearrangement joins TRBV11-2 to TRBJ2-1, with D perhaps TRBD2 (6 bases). The V gene lost 4 bases and the J gene lost 4 bases, with 17 bases spanning the gap. CDR1 and CDR2 (germline): SGHAT, FQNNGV. This CDR3 spans 16 amino acids. The CDR3 region is CASSSLNPGTYNEQFF. The DNA of the CDR3 is TGTGCCAGCAGCTCACTCAACCCCGGGACTTACAATGAGCAGTTCTTC. Supplemented by reference TRBV11-2 and TRBJ2-1, the full variable domain reads EAGVAQSPRYKIIEKRQSVAFWCNPISGHATLYWYQQILGQGPKLLIQFQNNGVVDDSQLPKDRFSAERLKGVDSTLKIQPAKLEDSAVYLCASSSLNPGTYNEQFFGPGTRLTVL.

CDR3: CASTLVFGDSYEQYF. CDR3 DNA sequence: TGCGCCAGCACCCTGGTGTTCGGAGACTCCTACGAGCAGTACTTC. The chain couples TRBV5-1 to TRBJ2-7; no reliable D call. Germline V gene lookup returns CDR1 SGHRS and CDR2 YFSETQ. The V end lost 6 bases, the J end lost 0 bases, and 16 bases lay between the germline ends. This CDR3 contains 15 residues.

The rearrangement links TRBV4-1 to TRBJ2-5; 12 nucleotides match TRBD2. V shed 4 bases, J shed 5 bases, and the junction held 8 bases outside the gene matches. CDR1 is MGHRA and CDR2 is YSYEKL in the germline V gene. The CDR3 is 16 residues long. CDR3 nucleotides: TGCGCCAGCAGCCCGAAGACTAGCGGGAGACCGGAGACCCAGTACTTC. This gives the protein CASSPKTSGRPETQYF.

This chain uses TRBV27 with TRBJ2-1; possible D gene TRBD2, 5 bases. Germline CDR1 is MNHEY and CDR2 is SMNVEV (reference sequence). V lost 5 bases, J lost 0 bases, and 20 bases lay in between. The length of the CDR3 is 18 residues. The CDR3 spells CASSKRIRGDVSYNEQFF. In DNA form, the CDR3 reads TGTGCCAGCAGTAAAAGGATCCGGGGAGATGTCTCCTACAATGAGCAGTTCTTC.

This chain links TRBV5-1 with TRBJ1-2; D possibly corresponds to TRBD1 (5 bases). Per germline, CDR1 SGHRS and CDR2 YFSETQ. Between the trimmed V and J ends, which lost 0 bases and 3 bases, there was a span of 12 bases. This CDR3 has 15 amino acids. CDR3 nucleotides: TGCGCCAGCAGCTTGGTCGGGGGAATGGACTATGGCTACACCTTC. This sequence encodes CASSLVGGMDYGYTF.

J is TRBJ1-6 and V is TRBV5-5; D remains ambiguous. Trimming cost V 3 bases and J 8 bases, with 18 bases left between them. Germline CDR1 and CDR2: SGHKS and YYEKEE (reference sequence). CDR3 length equals 16 residues. The CDR3 loop is CASSSRGGDGDSPLHF. CDR3 bases: TGTGCCAGCAGCTCCAGAGGTGGGGATGGTGATTCACCCCTCCACTTT. The full variable domain, its missing parts supplied by reference TRBV5-5 and TRBJ1-6, is DAGVTQSPTHLIKTRGQQVTLRCSPISGHKSVSWYQQVLGQGPQFIFQYYEKEERGRGNFPDRFSARQFPNYSSELNVNALLLGDSALYLCASSSRGGDGDSPLHFGNGTRLTVT.

CDR3: CASSPFETGGDGYTF. The DNA of the CDR3 is TGTGCCAGCAGCCCCTTCGAAACAGGGGGAGACGGCTACACCTTC. V usage is TRBV6-5 and J usage is TRBJ1-2; 8 positions match TRBD1. The length of the CDR3 is 15 residues. The junction had 14 bases not matched to a gene; V was cut back by 6 bases and J by 8 bases. Per the germline V gene, CDR1 is MNHEY and CDR2 is SVGAGI.

J is TRBJ1-6 and V is TRBV28; unclear D gene. Trimming pared 7 bases from V and 10 bases from J, leaving 11 bases between. The germline gives CDR1 MDHEN, CDR2 SYDVKM. CDR3 size: 12 residues. CDR3 coding DNA: TGTGCCAGCAATGGCCTTAACTCACCCCTCCACTTT. Protein sequence: CASNGLNSPLHF.

The chain uses TRBV3-1 (or the pseudogene TRBV3-2) and TRBJ1-1; unclear D gene. Between the trimmed V and J ends, which lost 4 bases and 3 bases, there was a span of 12 bases. The CDR3 has 14 residues. Germline lookup yields CDR1 LGHDT and CDR2 YNNKEL (reference sequence). Here the CDR3 DNA reads TGTGCCAGCAGCCCCCATGGGGTGGACACTGAAGCTTTCTTT. Translating it yields CASSPHGVDTEAFF.

This rearrangement joins TRBV6-2 or TRBV6-3 to TRBJ1-1; D perhaps matches TRBD1 (5 bases). CDR1 is MNHEY, CDR2 SVGEGT, per germline. The CDR3 covers 14 residues. The V end was cut by 5 bases, the J end by 3 bases, with 13 bases between. CDR3 sequence reads: CASSEGYLDTEAFF. The CDR3, as DNA: TGTGCCAGCAGTGAGGGGTATTTGGACACTGAAGCTTTCTTT.

The J gene is TRBJ2-5, the V gene TRBV7-9; 7 bases match TRBD1. The length of the CDR3 is 13 residues. Germline-derived CDR1 and CDR2 are SEHNR and FQNEAQ (reference sequence). V gave up 6 bases and J gave up 2 bases; unmatched junction bases: 3. The DNA of the CDR3 is TGTGCCAGCAGGTGGGACAGTCAAGAGACCCAGTACTTC. Its protein product is CASRWDSQETQYF.

The chain employs TRBV6-5 and TRBJ1-1; D is uncertain. The V end lost 5 bases, the J end lost 3 bases, and 10 bases lay between the germline ends. Germline V gives CDR1 MNHEY, CDR2 SVGAGI. The CDR3 is made up of 13 amino acids. The DNA of the CDR3 is TGTGCCAGCAGTCCGGTTCCTGACACTGAAGCTTTCTTT. Amino acid sequence: CASSPVPDTEAFF.

This chain joins TRBV6-5 and TRBJ2-3; possible D gene TRBD1, 6 bases. Per the germline V gene, CDR1 is MNHEY and CDR2 is SVGAGI. There are 14 residues in the CDR3. V lost 4 bases and J lost 2, with 10 bases in between. The CDR3 is CASSSGVVTDTQYF. The CDR3, as DNA: TGTGCCAGCAGTTCAGGGGTAGTCACAGATACGCAGTATTTT.

The chain employs TRBV7-2 and TRBJ1-6; D not resolved. Germline values: CDR1 SGHTA, CDR2 FQGNSA. This CDR3 region has 16 residues. V was shortened by 5 bases and J by 1 base, with 12 bases between the two germline ends. CDR3 sequence (DNA): TGTGCCAGCAGCATAATGGGGAGGTCCTATAATTCACCCCTCCACTTT. Its protein is CASSIMGRSYNSPLHF.

V is TRBV19 and J is TRBJ1-2, with a tentative D call TRBD1 (6 bases). Trimming pared 3 bases from V and 6 bases from J, leaving 14 bases between. This CDR3 has 14 residues. Per the germline V gene, CDR1 is LNHDA and CDR2 is SQIVND (reference sequence). The CDR3 region is CASSIDSGGDGYTF. The CDR3 region has the DNA TGTGCCAGTAGTATCGACAGTGGGGGCGATGGCTACACCTTC.

The rearrangement links TRBV20-1 to TRBJ1-5, with 10 bases matching TRBD1. CDR1 and CDR2 from the germline V gene are DFQATT and SNEGSKA (reference sequence). With 3 bases clipped from V and 0 bases from J, the junction kept 8 bases outside the gene matches. The CDR3 is 17 residues long. The CDR3 bases are TGCAGTGCTAGTGAGACAGGGGGCTTATATAGCAATCAGCCCCAGCATTTT. This gives the protein CSASETGGLYSNQPQHF.

The chain joins TRBV2 to TRBJ1-1, with 9 bases aligning to TRBD1. Trimming removed 2 bases from V and 0 bases from J; junction bases left unmatched: 7. The CDR3 sequence is 17 residues long. Germline assignment: CDR1 SNHLY and CDR2 FYNNEI. This chain's CDR3 is CASSEIGTGTMNTEAFF. The CDR3 DNA sequence: TGTGCCAGCAGTGAAATTGGGACAGGGACAATGAACACTGAAGCTTTCTTT.

The V gene is TRBV28, the J gene TRBJ1-1; D perhaps matches TRBD1 (6 bases). V lost 7 bases and J 8 bases, leaving 14 bases between the germline ends. Germline V lookup: CDR1 MDHEN, CDR2 SYDVKM. This CDR3 has 12 amino acids. The CDR3 region is CASNLGHQEAFF. As DNA, the CDR3 is TGTGCCAGCAACCTGGGACACCAAGAAGCTTTCTTT.

The rearrangement joins TRBV5-8 to TRBJ1-2, with unresolved D. The CDR3 totals 14 residues. Germline V gives CDR1 SGHTS, CDR2 YDEGEE. Trimming removed 0 bases from V and 4 bases from J, with 10 bases in between. As DNA, the CDR3 is TGTGCCAGCAGCTTGGGGGTGGAGGGCTATGGCTACACCTTC. Its translation is CASSLGVEGYGYTF.

The rearrangement uses TRBV7-2 and TRBJ2-7, with D unresolved. The V end lost 5 bases, the J end lost 9 bases, and 20 bases lay between the germline ends. This CDR3 region has 14 residues. Germline V CDR1 and CDR2: SGHTA, FQGNSA. The CDR3 DNA follows: TGTGCCAGCAGCCCCCTTAGGGCTCCTAGTAGGCAGTACTTC. Protein sequence: CASSPLRAPSRQYF.